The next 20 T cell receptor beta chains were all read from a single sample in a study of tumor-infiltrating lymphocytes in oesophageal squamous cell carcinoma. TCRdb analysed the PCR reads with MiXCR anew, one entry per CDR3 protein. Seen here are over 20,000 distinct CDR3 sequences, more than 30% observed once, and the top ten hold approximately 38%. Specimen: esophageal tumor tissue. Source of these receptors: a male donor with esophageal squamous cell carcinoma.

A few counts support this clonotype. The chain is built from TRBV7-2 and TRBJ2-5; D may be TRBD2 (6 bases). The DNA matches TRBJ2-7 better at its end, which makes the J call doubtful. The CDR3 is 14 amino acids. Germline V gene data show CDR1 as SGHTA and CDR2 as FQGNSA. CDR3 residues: CASSLAGGPHEQYF. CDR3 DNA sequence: TGTGCCAGCAGCTTAGCGGGAGGTCCCCACGAGCAGTACTTC.

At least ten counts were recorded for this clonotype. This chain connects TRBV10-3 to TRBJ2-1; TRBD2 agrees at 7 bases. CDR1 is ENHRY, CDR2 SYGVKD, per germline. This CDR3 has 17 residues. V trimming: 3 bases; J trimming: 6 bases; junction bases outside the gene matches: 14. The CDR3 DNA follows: TGTGCCATCAGTGAAATGATGGCGGGAGAAGGAGGCAATGAGCAGTTCTTC. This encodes CAISEMMAGEGGNEQFF.

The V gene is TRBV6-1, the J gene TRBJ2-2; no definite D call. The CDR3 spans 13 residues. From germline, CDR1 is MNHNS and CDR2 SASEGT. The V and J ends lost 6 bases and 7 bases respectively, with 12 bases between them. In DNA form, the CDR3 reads TGTGCCAGCAGCGTCTTGGGTCTCGGGGAGCTGTTTTTT. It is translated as CASSVLGLGELFF.

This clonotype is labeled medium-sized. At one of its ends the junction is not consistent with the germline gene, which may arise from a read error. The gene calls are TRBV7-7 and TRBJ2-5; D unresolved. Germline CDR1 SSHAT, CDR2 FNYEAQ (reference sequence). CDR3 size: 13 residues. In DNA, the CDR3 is TGTGCTAGCAGCTTTGTAGAGCAAGAGACCCAGTACTTC. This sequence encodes CASSFVEQETQYF.

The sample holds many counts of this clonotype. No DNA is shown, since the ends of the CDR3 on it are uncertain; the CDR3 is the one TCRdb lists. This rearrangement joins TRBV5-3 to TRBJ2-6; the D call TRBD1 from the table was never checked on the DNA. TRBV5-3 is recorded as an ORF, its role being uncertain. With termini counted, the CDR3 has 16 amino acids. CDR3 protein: CARSLRQGDGGLHLRF.

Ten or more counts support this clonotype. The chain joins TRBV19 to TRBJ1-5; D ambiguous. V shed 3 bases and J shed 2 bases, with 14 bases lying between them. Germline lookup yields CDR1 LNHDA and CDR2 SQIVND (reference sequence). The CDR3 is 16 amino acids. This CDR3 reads CASSIEGSGGNQPQHF. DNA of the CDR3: TGTGCCAGTAGTATTGAGGGTTCAGGAGGCAATCAGCCCCAGCATTTT.

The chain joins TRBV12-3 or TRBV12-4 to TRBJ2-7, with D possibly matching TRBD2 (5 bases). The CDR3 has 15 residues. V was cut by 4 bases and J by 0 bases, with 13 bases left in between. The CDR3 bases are TGTGCCAGCAGTTACTCAAGAGGGATCTCCTACGAGCAGTACTTC. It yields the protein CASSYSRGISYEQYF.

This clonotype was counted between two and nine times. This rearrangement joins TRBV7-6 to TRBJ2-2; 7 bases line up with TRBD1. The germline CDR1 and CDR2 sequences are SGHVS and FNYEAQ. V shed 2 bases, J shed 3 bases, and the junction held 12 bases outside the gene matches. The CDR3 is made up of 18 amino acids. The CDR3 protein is CASSLMRGDRAHTGELFF. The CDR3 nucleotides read TGTGCCAGCAGCTTAATGCGCGGAGACAGGGCCCACACCGGGGAGCTGTTTTTT.

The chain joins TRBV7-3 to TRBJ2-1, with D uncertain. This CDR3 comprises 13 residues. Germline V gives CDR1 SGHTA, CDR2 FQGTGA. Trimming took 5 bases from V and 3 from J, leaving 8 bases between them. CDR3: CASSHDFYNEQFF. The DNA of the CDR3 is TGTGCCAGCAGCCACGACTTCTACAATGAGCAGTTCTTC.

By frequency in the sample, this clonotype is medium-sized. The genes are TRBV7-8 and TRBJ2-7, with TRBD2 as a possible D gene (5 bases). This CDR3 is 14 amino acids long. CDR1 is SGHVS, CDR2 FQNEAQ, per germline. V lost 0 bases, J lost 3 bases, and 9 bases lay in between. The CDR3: CASSLAGSVYEQYF. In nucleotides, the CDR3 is TGTGCCAGCAGCTTAGCGGGGAGTGTCTACGAGCAGTACTTC.

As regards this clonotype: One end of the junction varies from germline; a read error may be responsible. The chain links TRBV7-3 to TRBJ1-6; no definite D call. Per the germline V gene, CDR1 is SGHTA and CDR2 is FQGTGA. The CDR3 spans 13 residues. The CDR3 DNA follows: TGTGCCAGGAGCCCCCTAGGCAGCTACGAGCAGTACTTT. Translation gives CARSPLGSYEQYF.

The CDR3, as DNA: TGTGCCAGCAGCACGGGGGGGGGACCCTACGAGCAGTACTTC. Amino acid sequence: CASSTGGGPYEQYF. V usage is TRBV7-2 and J usage is TRBJ2-3; 8 positions match TRBD2. The end of the DNA fits TRBJ2-7 better, so the J call may be wrong. The length of the CDR3 is 14 residues. Germline V gives CDR1 SGHTA, CDR2 FQGNSA.

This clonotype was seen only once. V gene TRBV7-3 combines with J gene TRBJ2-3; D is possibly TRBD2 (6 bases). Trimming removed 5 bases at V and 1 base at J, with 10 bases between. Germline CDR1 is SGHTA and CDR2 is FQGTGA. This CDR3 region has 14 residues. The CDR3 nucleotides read TGTGCCAGCAGCCGAACGGGGGGCACAGATACGCAGTATTTT. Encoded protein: CASSRTGGTDTQYF.

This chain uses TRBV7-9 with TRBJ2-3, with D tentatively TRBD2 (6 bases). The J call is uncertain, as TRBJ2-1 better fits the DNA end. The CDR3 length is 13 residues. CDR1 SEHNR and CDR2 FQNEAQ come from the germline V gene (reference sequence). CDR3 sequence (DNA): TGTGCCAGCAGCGTCGGGAGCAACAATGAGCAGTTCTTC. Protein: CASSVGSNNEQFF.

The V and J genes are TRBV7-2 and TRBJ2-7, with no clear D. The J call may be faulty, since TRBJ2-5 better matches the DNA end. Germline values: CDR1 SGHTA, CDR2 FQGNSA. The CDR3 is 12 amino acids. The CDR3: CASSPLRGTQYF. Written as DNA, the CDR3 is TGTGCCAGCAGCCCCTTGCGAGGGACCCAGTACTTC.

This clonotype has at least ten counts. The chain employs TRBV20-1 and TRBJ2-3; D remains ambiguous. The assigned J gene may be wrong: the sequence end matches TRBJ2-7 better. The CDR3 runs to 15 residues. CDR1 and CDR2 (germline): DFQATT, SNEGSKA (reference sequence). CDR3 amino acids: CSASTPQTVNYEQYF. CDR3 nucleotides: TGCAGTGCTAGTACCCCACAGACCGTAAACTACGAGCAGTACTTC.

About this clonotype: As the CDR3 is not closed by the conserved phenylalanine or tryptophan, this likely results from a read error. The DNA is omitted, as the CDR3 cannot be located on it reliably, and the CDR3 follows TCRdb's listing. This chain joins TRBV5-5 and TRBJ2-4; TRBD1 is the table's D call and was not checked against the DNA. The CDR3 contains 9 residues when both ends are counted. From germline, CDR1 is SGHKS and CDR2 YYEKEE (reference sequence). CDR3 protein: CASSFYGTG.

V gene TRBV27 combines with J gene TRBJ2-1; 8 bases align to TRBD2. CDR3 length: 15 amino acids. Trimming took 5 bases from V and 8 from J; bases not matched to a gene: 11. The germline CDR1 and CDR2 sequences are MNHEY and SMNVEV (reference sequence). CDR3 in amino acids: CASSTPTSARYEQFF. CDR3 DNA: TGTGCCAGCAGTACCCCGACTAGCGCGAGGTATGAGCAGTTCTTC.

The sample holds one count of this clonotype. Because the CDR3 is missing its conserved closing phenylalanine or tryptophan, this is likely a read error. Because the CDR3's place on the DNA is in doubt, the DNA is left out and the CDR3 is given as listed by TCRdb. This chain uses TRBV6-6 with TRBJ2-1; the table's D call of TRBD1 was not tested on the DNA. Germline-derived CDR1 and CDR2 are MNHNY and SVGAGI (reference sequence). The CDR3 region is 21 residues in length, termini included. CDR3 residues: CASSVRSRTGLSIINEQFFGS.

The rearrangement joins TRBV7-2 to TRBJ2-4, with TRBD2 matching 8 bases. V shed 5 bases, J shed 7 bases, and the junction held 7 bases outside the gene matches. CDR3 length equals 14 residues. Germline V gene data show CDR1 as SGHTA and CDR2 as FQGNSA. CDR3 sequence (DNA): TGTGCCAGCAGCCCAGCGGGAGTCGGGAACATTCAGTACTTC. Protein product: CASSPAGVGNIQYF.